Described below is a single T cell receptor (beta chain) sequence and its context. These data are taken from a study of blood T cell repertoires in COVID-19. Study at large: PBMCs, B-cell-depleted T cells, or T cells were the source of the cDNA or gDNA that made up the material.

Trimming cost V 3 bases and J 6 bases, with 10 bases left between them. The CDR3 is made up of 14 amino acids. Germline-derived CDR1 and CDR2 are SGDLS and YYNGEE. Original data processing: Amplification of reference gene primers was used by the study to estimate nucleated cell counts. Clones were sequenced by immunoSEQ multiplex PCR, and TCRdb holds only the in-frame ones, with some missing. V and J calls and clone size are as listed in that table; D and trimming were resolved from the DNA. The sample lists approximately 70,000 clones, under 85% occurring once. The source material was peripheral blood. The origin of this receptor is a woman between 45 and 60 years old with acute or convalescent COVID-19. The chain uses TRBV9 and TRBJ1-6; no clear D gene. The CDR3 nucleotides are TGTGCCAGCAGCGCCAGCGGGCTTAATTCACCCCTCCACTTT. Translation: CASSASGLNSPLHF.